What follows are 10 T cell receptor beta chains derived from one specimen sequenced in a study of blood T cell repertoires in COVID-19 (TCRdb year 2020). The method was the immunoSEQ multiplex PCR assay. The table comes from immuneACCESS by way of TCRdb, which keeps in-frame sequences with V and J called. Part of the clones is missing from these tables; in studies checked, under half for an unresolved V gene and the rest for unknown reasons. For this sample the table gives about 40,000 clones, of which roughly 90% were detected only once. The top ten hold approximately 2% of the sample. Material for sequencing was peripheral blood. The source is a human donor in a cohort sampled during active COVID-19.

A few counts support this clone. The chain has TRBV19 and TRBJ1-5, with D possibly TRBD1 on 6 matching bases. V lost 2 bases and J 12 bases, leaving 11 bases between the germline ends. The germline gives CDR1 LNHDA, CDR2 SQIVND (reference sequence). This CDR3 has 12 amino acids. The CDR3 region has the DNA TGTGCCAGTAGTATATGGCAGGGACACCAGCATTTT. Amino acid sequence: CASSIWQGHQHF.

This clone has just a few counts. The chain uses TRBV13 and TRBJ2-7, with D perhaps matching TRBD2 (6 bases). Trimming pared 5 bases from V and 3 bases from J, leaving 20 bases between. CDR3 length equals 16 residues. Germline V gives CDR1 PRHDT, CDR2 FYEKMQ (reference sequence). CDR3 protein: CASSLWGGGEDYEQYF. CDR3 in DNA: TGTGCCAGCAGCCTCTGGGGAGGAGGTGAAGACTACGAGCAGTACTTC. The full variable domain, in which reference TRBV13 and TRBJ2-7 provide the parts outside the CDR3, is AAGVIQSPRHLIKEKRETATLKCYPIPRHDTVYWYQQGPGQDPQFLISFYEKMQSDKGSIPDRFSAQQFSDYHSELNMSSLELGDSALYFCASSLWGGGEDYEQYFGPGTRLTVT.

The chain combines TRBV2 with TRBJ1-1, with unresolved D. Per the germline V gene, CDR1 is SNHLY and CDR2 is FYNNEI. Trimming took off 3 bases at V and 6 bases at J, with 14 bases between the two ends. The CDR3 is 14 amino acids. The CDR3 DNA follows: TGTGCCAGCAGTGAGTGGGGAGACGGCGCTGAAGCTTTCTTT. Protein sequence: CASSEWGDGAEAFF.

This clone showed up just once. The chain joins TRBV7-6 to TRBJ2-1, with TRBD2 matching 9 bases. CDR1 and CDR2 (germline): SGHVS, FNYEAQ. Unmatched junction bases numbered 19, after V lost 1 base and J lost 9 bases. The CDR3 has 19 residues. The CDR3 DNA reads TGTGCCAGCAGCTTAGATCGTAGCTCGTGGCGGGGGGGCCGCGGTGAGCAGTTCTTC. This translates into CASSLDRSSWRGGRGEQFF.

The V and J genes are TRBV14 and TRBJ2-5, with TRBD2 identical over 8 bases. The CDR3 extends over 14 amino acids. In germline, CDR1 is SGHDN, CDR2 FVKESK. V shed 6 bases, J shed 3 bases, and the junction held 6 bases outside the gene matches. The CDR3 region has the DNA TGTGCCAGCAGACCCGGGGGGGTGAAAGAGACCCAGTACTTC. The encoded protein is CASRPGGVKETQYF.

This clone is labeled as medium-sized. The V call is TRBV15, the J call TRBJ2-3; TRBD2 agrees at 10 bases. Germline CDR1 reads LNHNV; CDR2 reads YYDKDF (reference sequence). The CDR3 is 16 amino acids. Trimming took 6 bases from V and 0 from J; bases not matched to a gene: 6. The CDR3 spells CATSTDSGGSTDTQYF. CDR3 DNA sequence: TGTGCCACCAGTACCGATAGCGGGGGGAGCACAGATACGCAGTATTTT.

The rearrangement links TRBV4-1 to TRBJ2-1, with TRBD1 matching over 8 bases. The CDR3 runs to 15 residues. Germline V CDR1 and CDR2: MGHRA, YSYEKL. Trimming at V came to 2 bases and at J to 4 bases, leaving 4 bases not matched to a gene. As DNA, the CDR3 is TGCGCCAGCAGCCAAAGACAGGGGTTATACAATGAGCAGTTCTTC. It translates to CASSQRQGLYNEQFF.

V and J are TRBV7-9 and TRBJ1-5; the D is unclear. V dropped 1 base and J dropped 11 bases, with 12 bases sitting between them. Per the germline V gene, CDR1 is SEHNR and CDR2 is FQNEAQ (reference sequence). CDR3 length: 13 amino acids. For the CDR3, the DNA is TGTGCCAGCAGCTTAGTTTCAGATGCGGCCCAGCATTTT. Protein product: CASSLVSDAAQHF.

V usage is TRBV7-6 and J usage is TRBJ2-1; TRBD2 aligns across 7 bases. The CDR3 contains 15 residues. V lost 5 bases to trimming and J lost 6 bases; unmatched junction nucleotides: 10. CDR1 and CDR2 from the germline V gene are SGHVS and FNYEAQ. The CDR3 spells CASSRQLASGNEQFF. DNA for the CDR3: TGTGCCAGCAGCCGACAACTAGCGTCGGGCAATGAGCAGTTCTTC.

A single count supports this clone. The rearrangement joins TRBV2 to TRBJ2-2, with a possible D match to TRBD1 (5 bases). From germline, CDR1 is SNHLY and CDR2 FYNNEI. V lost 6 bases to trimming and J lost 1 base, with 9 bases between them. CDR3 size: 14 residues. CDR3 loop: CASRQGVNTGELFF. The CDR3 DNA sequence: TGTGCCAGCAGGCAGGGTGTGAACACCGGGGAGCTGTTTTTT.